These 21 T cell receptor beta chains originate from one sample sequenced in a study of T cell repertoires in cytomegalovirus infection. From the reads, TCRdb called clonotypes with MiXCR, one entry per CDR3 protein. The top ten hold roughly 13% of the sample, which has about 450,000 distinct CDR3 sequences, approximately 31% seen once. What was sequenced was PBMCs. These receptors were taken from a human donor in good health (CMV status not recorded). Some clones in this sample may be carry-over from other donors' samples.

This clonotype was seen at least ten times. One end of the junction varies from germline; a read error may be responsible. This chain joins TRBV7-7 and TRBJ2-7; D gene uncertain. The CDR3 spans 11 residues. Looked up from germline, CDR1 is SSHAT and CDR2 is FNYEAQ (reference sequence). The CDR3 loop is CASTVCDEQYF. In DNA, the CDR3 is TGTGCTAGCACCGTCTGCGACGAGCAGTACTTC.

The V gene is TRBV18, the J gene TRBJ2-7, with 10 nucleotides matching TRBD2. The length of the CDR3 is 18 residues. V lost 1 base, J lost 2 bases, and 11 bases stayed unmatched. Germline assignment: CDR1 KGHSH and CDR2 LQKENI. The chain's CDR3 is CASSPRIVAGGGTYEQYF. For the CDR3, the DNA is TGTGCCAGCTCACCACGCATAGTAGCGGGGGGCGGCACCTACGAGCAGTACTTC.

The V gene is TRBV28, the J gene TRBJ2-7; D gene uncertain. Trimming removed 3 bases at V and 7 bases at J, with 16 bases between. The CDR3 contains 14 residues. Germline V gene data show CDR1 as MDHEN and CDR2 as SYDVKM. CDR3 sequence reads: CASSFQTSPLEQYF. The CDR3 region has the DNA TGTGCCAGCAGTTTTCAGACTTCTCCTTTAGAGCAGTACTTC. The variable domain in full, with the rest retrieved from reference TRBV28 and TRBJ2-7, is DVKVTQSSRYLVKRTGEKVFLECVQDMDHENMFWYRQDPGLGLRLIYFSYDVKMKEKGDIPEGYSVSREKKERFSLILESASTNQTSMYLCASSFQTSPLEQYFGPGTRLTVT.

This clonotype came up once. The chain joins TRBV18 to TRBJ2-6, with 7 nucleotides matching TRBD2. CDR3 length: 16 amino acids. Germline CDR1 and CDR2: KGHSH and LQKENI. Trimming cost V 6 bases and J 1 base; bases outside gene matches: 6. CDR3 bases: TGTGCCAGCTCCTACCGCGGGGGATCTGGGGCCAACGTCCTGACTTTC. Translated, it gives CASSYRGGSGANVLTF.

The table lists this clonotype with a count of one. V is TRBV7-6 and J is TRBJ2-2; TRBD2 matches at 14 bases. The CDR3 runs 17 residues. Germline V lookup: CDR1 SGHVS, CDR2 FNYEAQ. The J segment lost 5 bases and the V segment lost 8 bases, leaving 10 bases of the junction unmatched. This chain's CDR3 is CASRPRLAGGRTGELFF. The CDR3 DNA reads TGTGCCAGCCGTCCAAGACTAGCGGGGGGGAGAACCGGGGAGCTGTTTTTT. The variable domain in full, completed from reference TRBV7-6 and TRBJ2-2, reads GAGVSQSPRYKVTKRGQDVALRCDPISGHVSLYWYRQALGQGPEFLTYFNYEAQQDKSGLPNDRFSAERPEGSISTLTIQRTEQRDSAMYRCASRPRLAGGRTGELFFGEGSRLTVL.

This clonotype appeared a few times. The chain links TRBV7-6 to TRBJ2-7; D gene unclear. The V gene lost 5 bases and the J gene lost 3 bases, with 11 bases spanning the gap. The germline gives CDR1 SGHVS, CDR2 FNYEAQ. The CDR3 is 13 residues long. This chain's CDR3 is CASSRTSLYEQYF. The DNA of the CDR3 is TGTGCCAGCAGCCGGACGTCACTCTACGAGCAGTACTTC.

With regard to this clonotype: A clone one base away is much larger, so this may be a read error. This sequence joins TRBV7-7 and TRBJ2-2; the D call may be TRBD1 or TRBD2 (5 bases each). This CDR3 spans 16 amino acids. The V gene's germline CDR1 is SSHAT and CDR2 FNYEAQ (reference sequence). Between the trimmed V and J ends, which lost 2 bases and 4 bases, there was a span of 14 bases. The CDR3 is CASSLFSGSCTGELFF. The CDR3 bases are TGTGCCAGCAGCTTATTTTCAGGGAGTTGCACCGGGGAGCTGTTTTTT.

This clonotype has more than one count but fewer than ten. For the CDR3, the DNA is TGTGCCAGCAGCTTAGTCTCCGGACAGAGCATTTACGAGCAGTACTTC. This codes for CASSLVSGQSIYEQYF. This chain joins TRBV7-2 and TRBJ2-7; possibly TRBD1 for D (6 bases). There are 16 residues in the CDR3. CDR1 is SGHTA and CDR2 is FQGNSA in the germline V gene. Trimming took 1 base from V and 4 from J, leaving 17 bases between them.

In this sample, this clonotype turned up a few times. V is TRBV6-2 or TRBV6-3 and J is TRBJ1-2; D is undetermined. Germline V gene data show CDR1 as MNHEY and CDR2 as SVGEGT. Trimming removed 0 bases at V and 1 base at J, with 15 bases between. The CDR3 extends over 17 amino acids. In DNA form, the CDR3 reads TGTGCCAGCAGTTACTCCATACCTTCCGTCAATAACTATGGCTACACCTTC. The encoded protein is CASSYSIPSVNNYGYTF.

CDR3 sequence reads: CASSHPQRGNTGELFF. The CDR3, as DNA: TGTGCCAGCAGCCATCCCCAGCGGGGGAACACCGGGGAGCTGTTTTTT. V is TRBV14 and J is TRBJ2-2, with 7 bases lining up with TRBD2. Germline values: CDR1 SGHDN, CDR2 FVKESK. After removal of 3 bases from V and 1 base from J, the junction contained 5 bases not matched to a gene. The length of the CDR3 is 16 residues.

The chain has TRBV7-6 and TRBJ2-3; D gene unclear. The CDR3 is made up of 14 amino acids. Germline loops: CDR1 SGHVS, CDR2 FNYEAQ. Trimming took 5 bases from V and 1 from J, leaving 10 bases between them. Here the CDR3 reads CASSPRLGTDTQYF. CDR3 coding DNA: TGTGCCAGCAGCCCCCGCTTGGGCACAGATACGCAGTATTTT.

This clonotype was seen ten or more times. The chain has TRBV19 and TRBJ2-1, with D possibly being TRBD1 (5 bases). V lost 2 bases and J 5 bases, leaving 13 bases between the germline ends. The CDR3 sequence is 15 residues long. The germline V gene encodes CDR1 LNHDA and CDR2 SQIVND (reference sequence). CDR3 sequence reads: CASSIPTGAHNEQFF. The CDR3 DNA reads TGTGCCAGTAGTATACCAACAGGAGCACACAATGAGCAGTTCTTC.

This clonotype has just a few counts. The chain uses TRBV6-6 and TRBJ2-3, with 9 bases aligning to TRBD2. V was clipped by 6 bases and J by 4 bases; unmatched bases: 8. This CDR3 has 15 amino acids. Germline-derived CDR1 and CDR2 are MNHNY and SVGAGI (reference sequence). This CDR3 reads CASRTSGGRADTQYF. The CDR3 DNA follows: TGTGCCAGCAGGACGAGCGGGGGGAGGGCAGATACGCAGTATTTT.

The CDR3 loop is CASSFTNWAEQYF. The CDR3 DNA sequence: TGTGCCAGCAGCTTTACAAACTGGGCCGAGCAGTACTTC. The chain recombines TRBV14 with TRBJ2-7; D is unclear. Trimming cost V 5 bases and J 6 bases, with 14 bases left between them. Germline loops: CDR1 SGHDN, CDR2 FVKESK. This CDR3 comprises 13 residues.

CDR3 DNA sequence: TGCAGTGCTAGAGCTAGCCCCGGGGGTGAGCAGTACTTC. This translates into CSARASPGGEQYF. J is TRBJ2-7 and V is TRBV20-1, with D perhaps TRBD2 (6 bases). V dropped 1 base and J dropped 7 bases, with 14 bases sitting between them. CDR1 is DFQATT, CDR2 SNEGSKA, per germline (reference sequence). The CDR3 has 13 amino acids.

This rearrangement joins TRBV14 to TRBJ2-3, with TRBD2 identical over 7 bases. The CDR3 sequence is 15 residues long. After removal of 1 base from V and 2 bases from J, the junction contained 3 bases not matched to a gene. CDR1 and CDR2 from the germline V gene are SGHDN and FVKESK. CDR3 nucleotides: TGTGCCAGCAGCCAAGTCGGGGGGTTCACAGATACGCAGTATTTT. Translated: CASSQVGGFTDTQYF.

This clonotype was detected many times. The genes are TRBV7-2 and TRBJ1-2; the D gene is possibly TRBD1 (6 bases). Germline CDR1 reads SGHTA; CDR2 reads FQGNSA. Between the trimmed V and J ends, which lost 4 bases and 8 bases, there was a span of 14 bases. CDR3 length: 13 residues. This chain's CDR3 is CASSSGALGGYTF. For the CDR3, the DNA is TGTGCCAGCAGCTCAGGGGCGCTAGGGGGCTACACCTTC.

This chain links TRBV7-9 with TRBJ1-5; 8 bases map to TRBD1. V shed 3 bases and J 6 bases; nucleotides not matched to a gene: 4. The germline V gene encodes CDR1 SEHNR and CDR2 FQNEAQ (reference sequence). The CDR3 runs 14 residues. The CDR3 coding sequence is TGTGCCAGCAGCTTGACAGGGGACGGTCAGCCCCAGCATTTT. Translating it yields CASSLTGDGQPQHF.

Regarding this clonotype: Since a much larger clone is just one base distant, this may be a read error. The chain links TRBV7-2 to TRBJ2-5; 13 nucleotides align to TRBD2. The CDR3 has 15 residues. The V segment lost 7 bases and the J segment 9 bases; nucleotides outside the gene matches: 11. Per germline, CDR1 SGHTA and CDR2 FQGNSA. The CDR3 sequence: CASNRTGTSGVSQYF. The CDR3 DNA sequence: TGTGCCAGCAACCGAACCGGGACTAGCGGGGTTTCCCAGTACTTC.

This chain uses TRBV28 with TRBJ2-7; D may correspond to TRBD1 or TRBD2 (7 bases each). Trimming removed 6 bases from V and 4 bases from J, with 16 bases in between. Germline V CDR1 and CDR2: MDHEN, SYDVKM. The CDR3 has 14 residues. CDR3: CASRPQGGIYEQYF. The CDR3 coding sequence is TGTGCCAGCAGACCCCAGGGGGGGATATACGAGCAGTACTTC. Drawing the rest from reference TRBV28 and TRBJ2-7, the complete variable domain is DVKVTQSSRYLVKRTGEKVFLECVQDMDHENMFWYRQDPGLGLRLIYFSYDVKMKEKGDIPEGYSVSREKKERFSLILESASTNQTSMYLCASRPQGGIYEQYFGPGTRLTVT.

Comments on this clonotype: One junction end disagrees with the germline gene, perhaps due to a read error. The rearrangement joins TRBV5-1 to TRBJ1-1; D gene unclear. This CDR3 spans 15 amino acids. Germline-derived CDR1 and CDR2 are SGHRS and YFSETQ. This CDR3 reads CASRLVKGGRTEAFF. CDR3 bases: TGCGCCAGCAGATTGGTGAAGGGAGGTCGGACTGAAGCTTTCTTT. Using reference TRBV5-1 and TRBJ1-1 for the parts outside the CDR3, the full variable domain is KAGVTQTPRYLIKTRGQQVTLSCSPISGHRSVSWYQQTPGQGLQFLFEYFSETQRNKGNFPGRFSGRQFSNSRSEMNVSTLELGDSALYLCASRLVKGGRTEAFFGQGTRLTVV.